This record covers a single TCR beta chain. Its target is unknown. These data come from a study of T cell responses to AZD1222 COVID-19 vaccine. General study points: Among AZD1222 vaccinees, only 5 to 7 were seropositive at baseline. Rises in breadth and depth of Spike-specific TCRs came after two AZD1222 doses. Unmutated regions of variants are reportedly targeted by nearly half of spike-specific TCRs.

Measured with immunoSEQ multiplex PCR; TCRdb has only the in-frame clones, and not every one. The sample holds about 110,000 clones, roughly 87% seen once. Germline V CDR1 and CDR2: MNHNY, SVGAGI (reference sequence). CDR3 size: 20 residues. Trimming left V 5 bases short and J 2 bases short, with 31 bases between. The V call is TRBV6-6, the J call TRBJ2-7, with D tentatively TRBD2 (7 bases). The clonotype originates from an adult in good health. The sequencing used peripheral blood, collected on day 0 of AZD1222 vaccination. As DNA, the CDR3 is TGTGCCAGCAGTCCCTTGCGACCGGCCGGAGGGGGGGCCGAAACCTACGAGCAGTACTTC. Protein product: CASSPLRPAGGGAETYEQYF.